A selection of T cell receptor beta chains follows, all from one sample in a study of cytomegalovirus exposure and HLA in healthy donors. The assay was immunoSEQ multiplex PCR, and TCRdb's table has in-frame clones only and misses some. The data contain about 50,000 clones, approximately 88% of them singletons. The source material was PBMCs. The receptors come from a woman in her twenties or thirties in good health and CMV-seronegative. The CDR3 runs from the conserved cysteine through the conserved F or W. The D gene is left open where the match is weak. Clone sizes are given selectively: once, few, many, or a class where the clone is expanded.

clone size,D gene,J gene,V gene,CDR3 protein,CDR3 DNA
-,TRBD2,TRBJ2-7,TRBV6-6,CASSQSGGRNEQYF,TGTGCCAGCAGTCAGTCGGGGGGGCGGAACGAGCAGTACTTC
once,TRBD2,TRBJ2-1,TRBV27,CASSFMWGSGGAYNEQFF,TGTGCCAGCAGCTTTATGTGGGGTAGCGGGGGAGCCTACAATGAGCAGTTCTTC
-,-,TRBJ2-3,TRBV10-1,CASSDREVTCRPGDTQYF,TGCGCCAGCAGTGATCGGGAAGTTACATGCCGCCCGGGAGATACGCAGTATTTT
-,-,TRBJ1-1,TRBV29-1,CSVDRRDTEAFF,TGCAGCGTTGACCGTAGAGACACTGAAGCTTTCTTT
once,TRBD1,TRBJ1-2,TRBV9,CASSVEGAGYTF,TGTGCCAGCAGCGTAGAGGGGGCGGGCTACACCTTC
-,TRBD2,TRBJ2-1,TRBV18,CASSPPGTSRNEQFF,TGTGCCAGCTCACCACCCGGGACTAGTAGGAATGAGCAGTTCTTC
-,-,TRBJ2-1,TRBV18,CASSVRGGISGAYNEQFF,TGTGCCAGCTCAGTTCGGGGCGGGATATCAGGAGCCTACAATGAGCAGTTCTTC
-,-,TRBJ1-2,TRBV5-1,CASTYLSPNYGYTF,TGCGCCAGCACGTATTTGAGCCCCAACTATGGCTACACCTTC
-,TRBD1,TRBJ1-2,TRBV5-1,CASSLGAGGTYGYTF,TGCGCCAGCAGCTTGGGGGCAGGGGGTACCTATGGCTACACCTTC
-,-,TRBJ1-1,TRBV5-1,CASSLQEGTEAFF,TGCGCCAGCAGCTTACAGGAAGGGACTGAAGCTTTCTTT
-,TRBD2,TRBJ2-1,TRBV27,CASSDSGRVHEQFF,TGTGCCAGCAGTGATAGCGGGAGGGTCCATGAGCAGTTCTTC
few,TRBD1,TRBJ2-7,TRBV14,CASSQEQGWAYEQYF,TGTGCCAGCAGCCAAGAACAGGGGTGGGCCTACGAGCAGTACTTC
-,-,TRBJ2-3,TRBV5-1,CASSSLDGPSRGTQYF,TGCGCCAGCAGTTCCCTCGACGGACCGTCTAGGGGTACGCAGTATTTT
-,-,TRBJ2-1,TRBV28,CASVPEPKHLNEQFF,TGTGCCAGCGTACCTGAACCGAAGCACTTAAATGAGCAGTTCTTC
-,TRBD1,TRBJ1-1,TRBV7-9,CASSLGRDRRPKDTEAFF,TGTGCCAGCAGCTTAGGTCGGGACAGGCGTCCCAAGGACACTGAAGCTTTCTTT
-,-,TRBJ2-1,TRBV15,CATSRVRYNEQFF,TGTGCCACCAGCAGAGTTCGCTACAATGAGCAGTTCTTC
-,-,TRBJ1-2,TRBV4-2,CASSSREGADYGYTF,TGTGCCAGCAGCTCCCGCGAAGGGGCGGACTATGGCTACACCTTC
-,TRBD1,TRBJ1-5,TRBV6-6,CASSPMGQGGNQPQHF,TGTGCCAGCAGCCCTATGGGACAGGGCGGCAATCAGCCCCAGCATTTT
-,-,TRBJ2-7,TRBV5-1,CASPSGEQYF,TGCGCCAGCCCGTCGGGGGAGCAGTACTTC
-,TRBD1,TRBJ1-2,TRBV6-1,CASLGRGSGGYTF,TGTGCCAGCCTCGGCAGGGGGTCTGGAGGCTACACCTTC
-,-,TRBJ2-1,TRBV5-1,CASSLGVLANGEQFF,TGCGCCAGCAGCTTGGGGGTTTTAGCCAATGGTGAGCAGTTCTTC
-,TRBD2,TRBJ2-5,TRBV2,CASSSSGRAFWETQYF,TGTGCCAGCAGTTCTAGCGGGAGGGCCTTCTGGGAGACCCAGTACTTC
-,TRBD2,TRBJ2-3,TRBV7-2,CASSLGRLAGAPTDTQYF,TGTGCCAGCAGCTTAGGCCGACTAGCGGGAGCCCCCACAGATACGCAGTATTTT
-,-,TRBJ2-7,TRBV11-2,CASSVHGISYEQYF,TGTGCCAGCAGCGTGCATGGCATAAGCTACGAGCAGTACTTC
-,TRBD2,TRBJ2-7,TRBV29-1,CSAWGLAANDFYEQYF,TGCAGTGCCTGGGGACTAGCGGCAAACGACTTCTACGAGCAGTACTTC
-,TRBD2,TRBJ2-1,TRBV10-2,CASSDERENAYNEQFF,TGCGCCAGCAGTGACGAGCGGGAGAACGCCTACAATGAGCAGTTCTTC
-,TRBD1,TRBJ2-7,TRBV28,CASIARGQGEQYF,TGTGCCAGCATCGCCAGGGGGCAGGGCGAGCAGTACTTC
-,-,TRBJ1-5,TRBV9,CASSVNSRQPQHF,TGTGCCAGCAGCGTAAATTCTCGTCAGCCCCAGCATTTT
-,-,TRBJ2-1,TRBV7-8,CASSLGYRASRSYNEQFF,TGTGCCAGCAGCTTAGGATACAGGGCCTCCCGCTCCTACAATGAGCAGTTCTTC
-,-,TRBJ1-2,TRBV9,CASSVAGSGYTF,TGTGCCAGCAGCGTAGCGGGAAGTGGCTACACCTTC
once,TRBD1,TRBJ2-7,TRBV11-2,CASSLVVAGGREQYF,TGTGCCAGCAGCTTAGTGGTGGCAGGGGGTCGCGAGCAGTACTTC